Listed below are T cell receptor beta chains from one sample, sequenced in a study of blood T cell repertoires in COVID-19. The data were produced by immunoSEQ multiplex PCR, yet TCRdb's version contains in-frame clones alone and is incomplete. The sample carries under 250,000 clones, around 86% recorded once. The sample taken for sequencing was PBMCs or T cells enriched from blood (not recorded which). All receptors come from a man aged 35 to 55 who had recovered from COVID-19. The CDR3 runs from the conserved cysteine through the conserved F or W. Fields, in order: D gene, J gene, clone size, V gene, CDR3 protein, CDR3 DNA. A D gene is named only where the DNA matches it firmly. Clone size is given for some rows only: seen once, a few or many times, or a class if the clone is expanded.

d_call: .; j_call: TRBJ1-2; clone_size: .; v_call: TRBV6-5; cdr3_aa: CASRLGQATHYGYTF; cdr3_nt: TGTGCCAGCAGACTGGGACAAGCTACACACTATGGCTACACCTTC
d_call: TRBD2; j_call: TRBJ2-1; clone_size: once; v_call: TRBV27; cdr3_aa: CASSFGTSGSNNEQFF; cdr3_nt: TGTGCCAGCAGTTTTGGGACTAGCGGGAGTAACAATGAGCAGTTCTTC
d_call: .; j_call: TRBJ1-3; clone_size: .; v_call: TRBV28; cdr3_aa: CASSFADRTASGNTIYF; cdr3_nt: TGTGCCAGCAGTTTCGCGGACAGAACTGCGTCTGGAAACACCATATATTTT
d_call: .; j_call: TRBJ2-1; clone_size: .; v_call: TRBV5-1; cdr3_aa: CASSGIQGASPFF; cdr3_nt: TGCGCCAGCAGCGGCATACAGGGTGCGAGCCCGTTCTTC
d_call: .; j_call: TRBJ2-2; clone_size: .; v_call: TRBV10-1; cdr3_aa: CASSDSSLNTGELFF; cdr3_nt: TGCGCCAGCAGTGACTCCTCCTTGAACACCGGGGAGCTGTTTTTT
d_call: TRBD2; j_call: TRBJ2-5; clone_size: few; v_call: TRBV30; cdr3_aa: CAWSVTSGETQYF; cdr3_nt: TGTGCCTGGAGTGTAACTAGCGGGGAGACCCAGTACTTC
d_call: TRBD2; j_call: TRBJ2-5; clone_size: .; v_call: TRBV5-1; cdr3_aa: CASSVTSGQETQYF; cdr3_nt: TGCGCCAGCAGCGTGACTAGCGGACAAGAGACCCAGTACTTC
d_call: .; j_call: TRBJ1-1; clone_size: .; v_call: TRBV18; cdr3_aa: CASSPPSGGTEAFF; cdr3_nt: TGTGCCAGCTCACCACCTTCGGGGGGCACTGAAGCTTTCTTT
d_call: TRBD1; j_call: TRBJ1-2; clone_size: few; v_call: TRBV10-3; cdr3_aa: CAIGRDSLYGYTF; cdr3_nt: TGTGCCATCGGACGGGACAGCCTCTATGGCTACACCTTC
d_call: .; j_call: TRBJ2-1; clone_size: .; v_call: TRBV18; cdr3_aa: CASSPGLGGNEQFF; cdr3_nt: TGTGCCAGCTCACCGGGTTTAGGGGGCAATGAGCAGTTCTTC
d_call: .; j_call: TRBJ1-4; clone_size: .; v_call: TRBV2; cdr3_aa: CASSGTTTNEKLFF; cdr3_nt: TGTGCCAGCAGTGGGACAACAACTAATGAAAAACTGTTTTTT
d_call: .; j_call: TRBJ2-5; clone_size: few; v_call: TRBV9; cdr3_aa: CASSVGFSQETQYF; cdr3_nt: TGTGCCAGCAGCGTAGGGTTCAGCCAAGAGACCCAGTACTTC
d_call: .; j_call: TRBJ2-2; clone_size: .; v_call: TRBV12-3/TRBV12-4; cdr3_aa: CASSFTNTGELFF; cdr3_nt: TGTGCCAGCAGTTTTACGAACACCGGGGAGCTGTTTTTT
d_call: .; j_call: TRBJ1-4; clone_size: once; v_call: TRBV7-8; cdr3_aa: CASRPAGIQNEKLFF; cdr3_nt: TGTGCCAGCAGGCCGGCCGGGATCCAGAATGAAAAACTGTTTTTT
d_call: TRBD1; j_call: TRBJ1-1; clone_size: .; v_call: TRBV6-5; cdr3_aa: CASSYTDRGTEAFF; cdr3_nt: TGTGCCAGCAGTTACACTGACAGGGGTACTGAAGCTTTCTTT
d_call: TRBD2; j_call: TRBJ2-1; clone_size: .; v_call: TRBV13; cdr3_aa: CASSSLTSGRHNEQFF; cdr3_nt: TGTGCCAGCAGCTCTCTAACGAGCGGGAGGCACAATGAGCAGTTCTTC
d_call: .; j_call: TRBJ2-2; clone_size: .; v_call: TRBV7-2; cdr3_aa: CASSRTDTGELFF; cdr3_nt: TGTGCCAGCAGCCGGACAGACACCGGGGAGCTGTTTTTT
d_call: TRBD1; j_call: TRBJ1-2; clone_size: once; v_call: TRBV14; cdr3_aa: CASSPSGTGSYGYTF; cdr3_nt: TGTGCCAGCAGTCCTTCCGGGACAGGGTCCTATGGCTACACCTTC
d_call: TRBD1; j_call: TRBJ1-3; clone_size: .; v_call: TRBV7-9; cdr3_aa: CASSLGEGQGLDTIYF; cdr3_nt: TGTGCCAGCAGCTTAGGGGAAGGACAGGGACTGGACACCATATATTTT
d_call: .; j_call: TRBJ2-3; clone_size: .; v_call: TRBV10-1; cdr3_aa: CASSEGRGTDTQYF; cdr3_nt: TGCGCCAGCAGTGAGGGGCGGGGCACAGATACGCAGTATTTT
d_call: .; j_call: TRBJ2-5; clone_size: .; v_call: TRBV3-1/TRBV3-2; cdr3_aa: CATSAGRKAQYF; cdr3_nt: TGTGCCACGTCGGCGGGGCGGAAGGCCCAGTACTTC
d_call: TRBD1; j_call: TRBJ1-3; clone_size: .; v_call: TRBV6-5; cdr3_aa: CASSSDRGSGNTIYF; cdr3_nt: TGTGCCAGCAGTTCCGACAGGGGGTCTGGAAACACCATATATTTT
d_call: TRBD1; j_call: TRBJ2-7; clone_size: .; v_call: TRBV29-1; cdr3_aa: CSTRQGAGEQYF; cdr3_nt: TGCAGCACCAGACAGGGGGCAGGGGAGCAGTACTTC
d_call: TRBD1; j_call: TRBJ1-5; clone_size: .; v_call: TRBV2; cdr3_aa: CASRWGQGNQPQHF; cdr3_nt: TGTGCCAGCAGGTGGGGACAGGGAAATCAGCCCCAGCATTTT
d_call: .; j_call: TRBJ2-7; clone_size: .; v_call: TRBV7-2; cdr3_aa: CASSSTSSSYEQYF; cdr3_nt: TGTGCCAGCAGCTCCACTAGTTCTTCCTACGAGCAGTACTTC
d_call: TRBD1; j_call: TRBJ2-7; clone_size: .; v_call: TRBV2; cdr3_aa: CASSIDRDYEQYF; cdr3_nt: TGTGCCAGCAGCATTGACAGGGACTACGAGCAGTACTTC
d_call: .; j_call: TRBJ2-1; clone_size: .; v_call: TRBV6-6; cdr3_aa: CASSLSSGTYNEQFF; cdr3_nt: TGTGCCAGCAGCCTAAGTAGCGGAACTTACAATGAGCAGTTCTTC
d_call: .; j_call: TRBJ1-6; clone_size: few; v_call: TRBV27; cdr3_aa: CASKDRGLVEAYNSPLHF; cdr3_nt: TGTGCCAGCAAGGATCGGGGTTTGGTTGAAGCCTATAATTCACCCCTCCACTTT
d_call: .; j_call: TRBJ2-3; clone_size: .; v_call: TRBV4-3; cdr3_aa: CASSHKEGGVDGETDTQYF; cdr3_nt: TGCGCCAGCAGCCACAAAGAGGGTGGGGTTGACGGTGAGACAGATACGCAGTATTTT
d_call: .; j_call: TRBJ1-1; clone_size: .; v_call: TRBV19; cdr3_aa: CASTLTPGSTEAFF; cdr3_nt: TGTGCCAGTACCCTAACCCCAGGCTCCACTGAAGCTTTCTTT
d_call: .; j_call: TRBJ1-1; clone_size: .; v_call: TRBV19; cdr3_aa: CASSTRGQEAFF; cdr3_nt: TGTGCCAGTAGTACGCGAGGGCAGGAAGCTTTCTTT
d_call: TRBD1; j_call: TRBJ2-1; clone_size: .; v_call: TRBV28; cdr3_aa: CASSSLTGGYEQFF; cdr3_nt: TGTGCCAGCAGTTCCCTGACAGGGGGGTATGAGCAGTTCTTC
d_call: TRBD2; j_call: TRBJ2-1; clone_size: .; v_call: TRBV7-6; cdr3_aa: CASSLAMGTSGNEQFF; cdr3_nt: TGTGCCAGCAGCTTAGCGATGGGGACTAGCGGGAATGAGCAGTTCTTC
d_call: TRBD1; j_call: TRBJ1-2; clone_size: .; v_call: TRBV7-9; cdr3_aa: CASSSTGVDYGYTF; cdr3_nt: TGTGCCAGCAGCTCTACAGGGGTTGATTATGGCTACACCTTC
d_call: .; j_call: TRBJ2-3; clone_size: .; v_call: TRBV4-2; cdr3_aa: CASSQVSWRDTQYF; cdr3_nt: TGTGCCAGCAGCCAAGTCTCCTGGAGAGATACGCAGTATTTT
d_call: TRBD2; j_call: TRBJ2-5; clone_size: .; v_call: TRBV19; cdr3_aa: CASSPTSGIETQYF; cdr3_nt: TGTGCCAGTAGTCCGACTAGCGGGATAGAGACCCAGTACTTC
d_call: TRBD1; j_call: TRBJ2-7; clone_size: once; v_call: TRBV5-6; cdr3_aa: CASSTAGTGVHEQYF; cdr3_nt: TGTGCCAGCAGCACCGCCGGGACAGGGGTCCACGAGCAGTACTTC
d_call: .; j_call: TRBJ1-4; clone_size: once; v_call: TRBV5-5; cdr3_aa: CASSLSGDEKLFF; cdr3_nt: TGTGCCAGCAGCTTATCAGGGGATGAAAAACTGTTTTTT
d_call: .; j_call: TRBJ2-2; clone_size: few; v_call: TRBV7-2; cdr3_aa: CASSPFAGSGELFF; cdr3_nt: TGTGCCAGCAGCCCCTTTGCGGGGTCCGGGGAGCTGTTTTTT
d_call: TRBD2; j_call: TRBJ2-3; clone_size: .; v_call: TRBV10-3; cdr3_aa: CAISEYRAGGTDTQYF; cdr3_nt: TGTGCCATCAGTGAGTATCGAGCGGGGGGAACAGATACGCAGTATTTT
d_call: .; j_call: TRBJ1-6; clone_size: once; v_call: TRBV5-6; cdr3_aa: CASTQGLFNSPLHF; cdr3_nt: TGTGCCAGCACCCAGGGGTTATTTAATTCACCCCTCCACTTT